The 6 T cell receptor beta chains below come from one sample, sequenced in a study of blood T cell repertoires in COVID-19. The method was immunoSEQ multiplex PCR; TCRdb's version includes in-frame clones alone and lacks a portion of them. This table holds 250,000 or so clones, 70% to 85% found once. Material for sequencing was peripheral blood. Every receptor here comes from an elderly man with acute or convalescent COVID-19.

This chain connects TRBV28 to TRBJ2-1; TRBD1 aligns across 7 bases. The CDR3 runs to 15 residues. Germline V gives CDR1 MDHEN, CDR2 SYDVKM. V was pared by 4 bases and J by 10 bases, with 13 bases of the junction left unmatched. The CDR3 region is CASSSLDRMTNEQFF. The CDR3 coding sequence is TGTGCCAGCAGTTCTCTGGACAGGATGACAAACGAGCAGTTCTTC.

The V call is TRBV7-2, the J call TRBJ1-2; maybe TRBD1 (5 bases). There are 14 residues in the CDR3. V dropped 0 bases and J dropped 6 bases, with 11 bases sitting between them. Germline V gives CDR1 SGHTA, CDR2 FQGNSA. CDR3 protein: CASSLAAAGHGYTF. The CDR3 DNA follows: TGTGCCAGCAGCTTAGCGGCGGCAGGGCATGGCTACACCTTC.

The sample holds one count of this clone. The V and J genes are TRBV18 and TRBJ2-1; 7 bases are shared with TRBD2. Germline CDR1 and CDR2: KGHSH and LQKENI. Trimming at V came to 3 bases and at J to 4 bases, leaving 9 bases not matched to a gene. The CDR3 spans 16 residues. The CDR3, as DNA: TGTGCCAGCTCACCCCTAGGAGCGGGGAGTTACAATGAGCAGTTCTTC. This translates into CASSPLGAGSYNEQFF.

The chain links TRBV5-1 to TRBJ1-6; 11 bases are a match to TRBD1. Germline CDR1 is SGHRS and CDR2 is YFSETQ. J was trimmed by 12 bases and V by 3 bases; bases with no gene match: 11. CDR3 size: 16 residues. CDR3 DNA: TGCGCCAGCAGCTCAGATGTTGGGACAGGGGGAGAACCCCTCCACTTT. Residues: CASSSDVGTGGEPLHF. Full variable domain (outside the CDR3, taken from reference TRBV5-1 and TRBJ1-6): KAGVTQTPRYLIKTRGQQVTLSCSPISGHRSVSWYQQTPGQGLQFLFEYFSETQRNKGNFPGRFSGRQFSNSRSEMNVSTLELGDSALYLCASSSDVGTGGEPLHFGNGTRLTVT.

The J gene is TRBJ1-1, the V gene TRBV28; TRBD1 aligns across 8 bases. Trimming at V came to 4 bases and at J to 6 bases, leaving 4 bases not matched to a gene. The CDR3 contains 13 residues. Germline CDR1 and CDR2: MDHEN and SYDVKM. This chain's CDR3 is CASSSTGGAEAFF. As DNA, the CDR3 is TGTGCCAGCAGTTCTACAGGGGGAGCTGAAGCTTTCTTT.

The CDR3 coding sequence is TGTGCCAGCAGCCCGGGGGGATCGAACACCGGGGAGCTGTTTTTT. Translated: CASSPGGSNTGELFF. This chain joins TRBV7-2 and TRBJ2-2, with 7 bases fitting TRBD2. V was pared by 5 bases and J by 0 bases, with 3 bases of the junction left unmatched. There are 15 residues in the CDR3. Germline V gene lookup returns CDR1 SGHTA and CDR2 FQGNSA.